This T cell receptor (beta chain) was captured by sequencing in a study of cytomegalovirus exposure and HLA in healthy donors. Study as a whole: The 100 million to 140 million unique TCR beta sequences, from about 179 million T cells, were found by an earlier analysis. Study findings and constraints: The likely explanation for a cluster of highly shared sequence variants was sequencing artifact.

V lost 2 bases to trimming and J lost 8 bases; unmatched junction nucleotides: 7. The CDR3 loop spans 13 amino acids. CDR1 is GTSNPN, CDR2 SVGIG, per germline (reference sequence). The PCR was carried out with 60 Vbeta primers and 13 Jbeta primers. In the original analysis: In a later analysis, the count reached some 75 million unique TCR beta chains, with about 10 million shared. Produced via immunoSEQ multiplex PCR; TCRdb's table is partial and in-frame only. From that table come the V and J calls and clone size; the DNA was used to work out D and trimming. The sample includes under 200,000 clones, approximately 85% of them seen just once. Donors sampled were nominally healthy, though unrecorded immune exposures were likely. About this clone itself: The target antigen is unknown.

This chain joins TRBV30 and TRBJ1-2; TRBD1 matches at 8 bases. This receptor was identified in a man in his late teens or twenties in good health and CMV-seropositive. The source material was PBMCs. The CDR3 sequence is CAWSPQGVGGYTF. Written as DNA, the CDR3 is TGTGCCTGGAGTCCACAGGGGGTCGGCGGCTACACCTTC.